This T cell receptor beta chain was sequenced in a study of cytomegalovirus exposure and HLA in healthy donors. This clone came up once. One end of the junction varies from germline; a read error may be responsible. The primer mix had 60 Vbeta and 13 Jbeta primers. TCRdb's copy holds only in-frame clones and misses some; the assay was immunoSEQ multiplex PCR. The profile shows approximately 160,000 clones, about three quarters of them singletons. This CDR3 has 20 residues. Germline V gene data show CDR1 as SGHRS and CDR2 as YFSETQ. This chain uses TRBV5-1 with TRBJ2-6; TRBD2 matches 16 bases. Sequenced material: PBMCs. The source of this sequence is a female donor in good health and CMV-seronegative. The CDR3 sequence is CASSKGLAGGPPSGANGLTF. Written as DNA, the CDR3 is TGCGCCAGCAGCAAGGGACTAGCGGGAGGGCCACCCTCTGGGGCCAACGGCCTGACTTTC.